The source of this T cell receptor (beta chain) is a study of T-cell reconstitution after alpha-beta-depleted transplantation in children. This clonotype has only a few counts. Unique molecular identifiers were incorporated when the TCRbeta library was constructed. TCRdb used MiXCR to reprocess the PCR reads, holding one entry per CDR3 protein. In the table there are around 410,000 distinct CDR3 sequences, 11% of which are singletons. The CDR3 has 16 amino acids. Unmatched junction bases numbered 9, after V lost 6 bases and J lost 1 base. Germline assignment: CDR1 ENHRY and CDR2 SYGVKD. The input for sequencing was PBMCs from the stem cell graft donor, taken from the stem cell graft. The clonotype originates from a human donor who donated a stem cell graft to a child with acute myeloid leukemia. The chain joins TRBV10-3 to TRBJ2-4; TRBD1 agrees at 7 bases. The CDR3 sequence is CAISDRDLLAKNIQYF. The CDR3 nucleotides are TGTGCCATCAGCGACAGGGACCTTCTGGCCAAAAACATTCAGTACTTC.